A single sample is the source of the 18 T cell receptor beta chains below, sequenced in a study of blood T cell repertoires in COVID-19. Profiling relied on immunoSEQ multiplex PCR, and the TCRdb table lists in-frame clones only, not all of them. The sample records fewer than 250,000 clones, 81% being singletons. The sample consisted of PBMCs or T cells enriched from blood (not recorded which). The source is a woman aged 45-65 years with acute COVID-19.

There are a few counts of this clone. The CDR3 region has the DNA TGTGCCAGCAGTTTCCGGACTAGCGGGGGGCCCCAAGAGACCCAGTACTTC. Translating gives CASSFRTSGGPQETQYF. The chain has TRBV28 and TRBJ2-5; 14 bases are a match to TRBD2. CDR3 length: 17 amino acids. Germline V lookup: CDR1 MDHEN, CDR2 SYDVKM. V shed 3 bases, J shed 1 base, and the junction held 4 bases outside the gene matches.

The J gene is TRBJ2-1, the V gene TRBV29-1; D perhaps matches TRBD1 (5 bases). V was shortened by 1 base and J by 7 bases, with 14 bases between the two germline ends. This CDR3 is 14 amino acids long. CDR1 is SQVTM and CDR2 is ANQGSEA in the germline V gene. As DNA, the CDR3 is TGCAGCGTTGAAGTCGTAGGGGCAGGGAATGAGCAGTTCTTC. Translation gives CSVEVVGAGNEQFF.

This clone has only a few counts. The chain employs TRBV11-2 and TRBJ2-7, with no clear D. The CDR3 covers 13 residues. Germline V gene data show CDR1 as SGHAT and CDR2 as FQNNGV. The V and J ends lost 4 bases and 8 bases respectively, with 15 bases between them. In DNA form, the CDR3 reads TGTGCCAGCAGCTCGTATTTGGATGGGCAGCAGTACTTC. Its protein is CASSSYLDGQQYF.

V gene TRBV4-1 combines with J gene TRBJ1-4; no reliable D call. This CDR3 has 18 residues. Germline V CDR1 and CDR2: MGHRA, YSYEKL. V was shortened by 2 bases and J by 4 bases, with 20 bases between the two germline ends. As DNA, the CDR3 is TGCGCCAGCAGCCAACCGACATGGTTGGAGGGAGATAATGAAAAACTGTTTTTT. Translating gives CASSQPTWLEGDNEKLFF.

In the case of this clone: One end of the junction does not line up with germline, which may come from a read error. This chain uses TRBV29-1 with TRBJ1-2; D may be TRBD1 (6 bases). This CDR3 has 9 residues. The V gene's germline CDR1 is SQVTM and CDR2 ANQGSEA. The CDR3 spells CSVGAHVGF. The CDR3 DNA follows: TGCAGCGTGGGGGCCCATGTTGGTTTC.

The genes are TRBV5-4 and TRBJ1-2; perhaps TRBD1 as D (6 bases). V was pared by 0 bases and J by 4 bases, with 7 bases between. The CDR3 has 13 residues. Germline CDR1 is SGHNT and CDR2 is YYREEE (reference sequence). DNA of the CDR3: TGTGCCAGCAGCTTGGGGACAGTCTATGGCTACACCTTC. The encoded protein is CASSLGTVYGYTF. The whole variable domain, remainder taken from reference TRBV5-4 and TRBJ1-2, is ETGVTQSPTHLIKTRGQQVTLRCSSQSGHNTVSWYQQALGQGPQFIFQYYREEENGRGNFPPRFSGLQFPNYSSELNVNALELDDSALYLCASSLGTVYGYTFGSGTRLTVV.

The V and J genes are TRBV6-4 and TRBJ1-1, with a possible D match to TRBD1 (6 bases). Germline V gene lookup returns CDR1 MRHNA and CDR2 SNTAGT. The CDR3 is 13 residues long. Trimming took off 6 bases at V and 1 base at J, with 9 bases between the two ends. CDR3 residues: CASSVDRNTEAFF. The CDR3 nucleotides read TGTGCCAGCAGCGTGGACAGGAACACTGAAGCTTTCTTT.

This chain links TRBV28 with TRBJ2-3; D might be TRBD2 (5 bases). The CDR3 has 17 residues. Germline V lookup: CDR1 MDHEN, CDR2 SYDVKM. Trimming removed 2 bases at V and 0 bases at J, with 15 bases between. The CDR3 DNA follows: TGTGCCAGCAGTTTACAAGACTACAACCCCAGCACAGATACGCAGTATTTT. This translates into CASSLQDYNPSTDTQYF.

V is TRBV28 and J is TRBJ2-2, with D unclear. Trimming removed 1 base from V and 6 bases from J, with 12 bases in between. Germline V gives CDR1 MDHEN, CDR2 SYDVKM. The CDR3 has 15 amino acids. CDR3: CASSLSGNVPGELFF. The CDR3 DNA sequence: TGTGCCAGCAGTTTATCAGGCAACGTCCCCGGGGAGCTGTTTTTT.

This clone was observed a few times. CDR3 residues: CASSQDPQGQGFRLNEQYF. In DNA form, the CDR3 reads TGTGCCAGCAGCCAAGATCCCCAGGGACAGGGTTTCCGTCTTAACGAGCAGTACTTC. The rearrangement joins TRBV4-2 to TRBJ2-7; 9 nucleotides match TRBD1. J gave up 5 bases and V 0 bases, and 17 bases lay outside the gene matches. Germline V CDR1 and CDR2: LGHNA, YNFKEQ. This CDR3 spans 19 amino acids.

The V call is TRBV7-3, the J call TRBJ2-3; 9 bases map to TRBD2. This CDR3 is 15 amino acids long. Germline V gene sequence: CDR1 SGHTA, CDR2 FQGTGA. Losses at the gene ends were 2 bases for V and 6 bases for J; bases not matched to a gene: 6. The CDR3: CASSLSGGRADTQYF. The CDR3 region has the DNA TGTGCCAGCAGCTTATCGGGCGGGAGGGCCGATACGCAGTATTTT.

This chain connects TRBV13 to TRBJ2-7, with 10 bases lining up with TRBD2. J was trimmed by 2 bases and V by 5 bases; bases with no gene match: 6. There are 15 residues in the CDR3. Germline assignment: CDR1 PRHDT and CDR2 FYEKMQ (reference sequence). CDR3 in amino acids: CASSPTSGKAYEQYF. The DNA of the CDR3 is TGTGCCAGCAGCCCTACTAGCGGGAAGGCCTACGAGCAGTACTTC.

The chain combines TRBV7-2 with TRBJ2-3, with D perhaps matching TRBD2 (5 bases). The CDR3 extends over 16 amino acids. Germline V lookup: CDR1 SGHTA, CDR2 FQGNSA. V was clipped by 1 base and J by 0 bases, with 11 bases between them. Here the CDR3 DNA reads TGTGCCAGCAGCTTAGTCGGTGAGGGTAGCACAGATACGCAGTATTTT. Its protein product is CASSLVGEGSTDTQYF.

The V and J genes are TRBV29-1 and TRBJ1-5; unclear D gene. This CDR3 has 13 residues. Germline CDR1 reads SQVTM; CDR2 reads ANQGSEA. V shed 4 bases and J shed 3 bases, with 10 bases lying between them. Written as DNA, the CDR3 is TGCAGCGTTGGTGAGACTTACAATCAGCCCCAGCATTTT. Translated, it gives CSVGETYNQPQHF.

The gene calls are TRBV28 and TRBJ2-7, with D possibly being TRBD1 (5 bases). This CDR3 has 16 residues. The V end lost 3 bases, the J end lost 0 bases, and 15 bases lay between the germline ends. Germline V gene sequence: CDR1 MDHEN, CDR2 SYDVKM. CDR3 in amino acids: CASSFQPGSSSYEQYF. The CDR3 DNA is TGTGCCAGCAGTTTCCAACCAGGGTCCAGCTCCTACGAGCAGTACTTC.

V gene TRBV28 combines with J gene TRBJ2-7; 7 bases fit TRBD1. CDR1 is MDHEN and CDR2 is SYDVKM in the germline V gene. The V and J ends lost 6 bases and 3 bases, in that order; junction bases with no gene match: 14. CDR3 length: 16 residues. The CDR3 is CASSSTDRVPLYEQYF. The CDR3 DNA reads TGTGCCAGCAGCTCAACCGACAGGGTTCCCCTCTACGAGCAGTACTTC.

This chain links TRBV19 with TRBJ1-2; 8 bases are shared with TRBD1. The length of the CDR3 is 12 residues. V lost 9 bases and J lost 7; bases outside the gene matches: 7. Germline V gene sequence: CDR1 LNHDA, CDR2 SQIVND (reference sequence). In nucleotides, the CDR3 is TGTGCCAGCCTTACAGGGGGTAGTGGCTACACCTTC. As protein: CASLTGGSGYTF.

Written as DNA, the CDR3 is TGTGCCTGGAGTGTACCTGGCGGGCGCTACAATGAGCAGTTCTTC. Amino acids: CAWSVPGGRYNEQFF. The chain is built from TRBV30 and TRBJ2-1, with D maybe TRBD2 (5 bases). CDR3 size: 15 residues. The germline V gene encodes CDR1 GTSNPN and CDR2 SVGIG (reference sequence). Trimming removed 0 bases at V and 3 bases at J, with 12 bases between.